Below, 21 T cell receptor beta chains from the same sample are listed, as sequenced in a study of T cell responses to AZD1222 COVID-19 vaccine. Profiling relied on immunoSEQ multiplex PCR, and the TCRdb table lists in-frame clones only, not all of them. The sample yields 100,000 to 130,000 clones, around 90% seen once. Sequences were derived from peripheral blood, sampled on day 0 of AZD1222 vaccination. These receptors all stem from an adult in good health.

The chain uses TRBV7-9 and TRBJ2-7, with 7 bases fitting TRBD1. The germline gives CDR1 SEHNR, CDR2 FQNEAQ (reference sequence). V was clipped by 5 bases and J by 3 bases; unmatched bases: 10. The CDR3 runs 15 residues. In DNA form, the CDR3 reads TGTGCCAGCAGCCCGCCCAGGACAGGAGACTACGAGCAGTACTTC. Its protein product is CASSPPRTGDYEQYF.

The V and J genes are TRBV6-5 and TRBJ2-7, with D perhaps given as TRBD1 or TRBD2 (5 bases each). CDR1 and CDR2 (germline): MNHEY, SVGAGI. The CDR3 has 16 amino acids. Trimming left V 3 bases short and J 1 base short, with 16 bases between. Here the CDR3 DNA reads TGTGCCAGCAGTTATTCCGGGACGGGGAGATCCTACGAGCAGTACTTC. Protein product: CASSYSGTGRSYEQYF.

The CDR3 spells CASSLGSGGKIYEQYF. The CDR3, as DNA: TGTGCCAGCAGCTTGGGTAGCGGGGGTAAAATCTACGAGCAGTACTTC. The gene calls are TRBV7-3 and TRBJ2-7; 9 nucleotides align to TRBD2. Looked up from germline, CDR1 is SGHTA and CDR2 is FQGTGA. The CDR3 totals 16 residues. V gave up 3 bases and J gave up 3 bases; unmatched junction bases: 9.

This clone was picked up a small number of times. The V and J genes are TRBV5-1 and TRBJ1-1, with D possibly matching TRBD1 (6 bases). CDR3 length: 13 amino acids. The germline V gene encodes CDR1 SGHRS and CDR2 YFSETQ. Trimming took off 2 bases at V and 6 bases at J, with 11 bases between the two ends. CDR3 bases: TGCGCCAGCAGCTTACAGGGTTTGGCTGAAGCTTTCTTT. It specifies CASSLQGLAEAFF.

V is TRBV6-2 or TRBV6-3 and J is TRBJ2-1; 11 positions agree with TRBD2. V trimming: 3 bases; J trimming: 7 bases; junction bases outside the gene matches: 5. The CDR3 loop spans 15 amino acids. Germline CDR1 MNHEY, CDR2 SVGEGT. CDR3 in amino acids: CASSYQLAGGNEQFF. The CDR3 DNA reads as TGTGCCAGCAGTTATCAGCTAGCGGGAGGAAATGAGCAGTTCTTC.

The table lists this clone with many counts. The CDR3: CASSLSVGFGYTF. In DNA, the CDR3 is TGTGCCAGCAGTTTATCGGTAGGGTTTGGCTACACCTTC. The chain uses TRBV12-3 or TRBV12-4 and TRBJ1-2; D is unresolved. The CDR3 length is 13 residues. The V gene lost 2 bases and the J gene lost 7 bases, with 11 bases spanning the gap.

J is TRBJ1-5 and V is TRBV2, with TRBD1 as a possible D gene (5 bases). The V end lost 1 base, the J end lost 6 bases, and 13 bases lay between the germline ends. The V gene's germline CDR1 is SNHLY and CDR2 FYNNEI. There are 15 residues in the CDR3. CDR3 region: CASSEVAGSAQPQHF. In DNA, the CDR3 is TGTGCCAGCAGTGAAGTGGCAGGGTCCGCTCAGCCCCAGCATTTT.

The rearrangement links TRBV30 to TRBJ2-3, with TRBD2 identical over 7 bases. This CDR3 spans 14 amino acids. Trimming cost V 3 bases and J 1 base; bases outside gene matches: 4. Germline V gives CDR1 GTSNPN, CDR2 SVGIG (reference sequence). The CDR3 loop is CAWRNAGGTDTQYF. The DNA for the CDR3 is TGTGCCTGGAGAAATGCGGGAGGCACAGATACGCAGTATTTT. Variable domain in full (rest from reference TRBV30 and TRBJ2-3): SQTIHQWPATLVQPVGSPLSLECTVEGTSNPNLYWYRQAAGRGLQLLFYSVGIGQISSEVPQNLSASRPQDRQFILSSKKLLLSDSGFYLCAWRNAGGTDTQYFGPGTRLTVL.

The chain recombines TRBV24-1 with TRBJ2-2; the match to TRBD2 covers 10 bases. There are 15 residues in the CDR3. Germline V gene sequence: CDR1 KGHDR, CDR2 SFDVKD. The J segment lost 6 bases and the V segment lost 7 bases, leaving 7 bases of the junction unmatched. DNA of the CDR3: TGTGCCACCAGCGCCGGGACTAGCGTGGCCGGGGAGCTGTTTTTT. Its translation is CATSAGTSVAGELFF.

The chain has TRBV19 and TRBJ2-7; the match to TRBD1 covers 8 bases. The CDR3 is 15 residues long. Trimming cost V 4 bases and J 2 bases; bases outside gene matches: 7. Germline CDR1 is LNHDA and CDR2 is SQIVND (reference sequence). The DNA of the CDR3 is TGTGCCAGTAGTAGTTGGACAGGGTTCGCCTACGAGCAGTACTTC. This sequence encodes CASSSWTGFAYEQYF.

CDR3 sequence: CASSPQQAQPQHF. DNA for the CDR3: TGTGCCAGTAGTCCTCAGCAGGCACAGCCCCAGCATTTT. This chain connects TRBV19 to TRBJ1-5; no firm D call. V was shortened by 5 bases and J by 7 bases, with 12 bases between the two germline ends. Germline V gene lookup returns CDR1 LNHDA and CDR2 SQIVND (reference sequence). The CDR3 runs 13 residues.

The rearrangement joins TRBV6-2 or TRBV6-3 to TRBJ2-7; the D gene is possibly TRBD2 (5 bases). The CDR3 spans 13 residues. V gave up 2 bases and J gave up 5 bases, with 10 bases separating them. Germline loops: CDR1 MNHEY, CDR2 SVGEGT. CDR3 in amino acids: CASSYPGSDEQYF. The DNA for the CDR3 is TGTGCCAGCAGTTACCCGGGAAGCGACGAGCAGTACTTC.

This clone showed up just a few times. V and J are TRBV9 and TRBJ1-6; D is ambiguous. The V and J ends lost 6 bases and 3 bases respectively, with 13 bases between them. Germline values: CDR1 SGDLS, CDR2 YYNGEE. The CDR3 extends over 15 amino acids. In nucleotides, the CDR3 is TGTGCCAGCACCGTCGACGGAGGCTATAATTCACCCCTCCACTTT. As protein: CASTVDGGYNSPLHF.

This rearrangement joins TRBV12-3 or TRBV12-4 to TRBJ1-2; 7 bases align to TRBD1. The J segment lost 6 bases and the V segment lost 6 bases, leaving 7 bases of the junction unmatched. This CDR3 contains 13 residues. The CDR3 region is CASSPGQMDGYTF. Here the CDR3 DNA reads TGTGCCAGCAGCCCGGGACAGATGGATGGCTACACCTTC.

The chain carries TRBV7-8 and TRBJ1-2; 11 bases line up with TRBD1. Germline values: CDR1 SGHVS, CDR2 FQNEAQ. This CDR3 comprises 17 residues. Trimming removed 5 bases from V and 0 bases from J; junction bases left unmatched: 8. The CDR3 nucleotides read TGTGCCAGCAGCGCAGGACAGGGGGCTAGGGCTAACTATGGCTACACCTTC. It codes for CASSAGQGARANYGYTF.

This chain joins TRBV6-6 and TRBJ2-7; D call uncertain. Germline V gene lookup returns CDR1 MNHNY and CDR2 SVGAGI (reference sequence). V gave up 2 bases and J gave up 5 bases, with 10 bases separating them. There are 13 residues in the CDR3. CDR3 in amino acids: CASSYSTFNEQYF. DNA of the CDR3: TGTGCCAGCAGTTACAGCACATTTAACGAGCAGTACTTC.

V is TRBV7-9 and J is TRBJ1-1; no clear D gene. The germline V and J ends were trimmed by 3 bases and 0 bases, with 11 bases remaining between them. CDR3 length: 15 residues. Per the germline V gene, CDR1 is SEHNR and CDR2 is FQNEAQ (reference sequence). The CDR3 sequence: CASSLMGRLNTEAFF. Written as DNA, the CDR3 is TGTGCCAGCAGCTTGATGGGCCGGCTGAACACTGAAGCTTTCTTT.

The chain joins TRBV7-6 to TRBJ2-3; D unresolved. V lost 1 base to trimming and J lost 3 bases, with 11 bases between them. The CDR3 loop spans 15 amino acids. The germline gives CDR1 SGHVS, CDR2 FNYEAQ. The CDR3 DNA reads as TGTGCCAGCAGCTTAGGTTTTGCTCAGACAGATACGCAGTATTTT. Residues: CASSLGFAQTDTQYF. The full variable domain, its missing parts supplied by reference TRBV7-6 and TRBJ2-3, is GAGVSQSPRYKVTKRGQDVALRCDPISGHVSLYWYRQALGQGPEFLTYFNYEAQQDKSGLPNDRFSAERPEGSISTLTIQRTEQRDSAMYRCASSLGFAQTDTQYFGPGTRLTVL.

This clone has a handful of counts. V usage is TRBV19 and J usage is TRBJ2-7, with D tentatively TRBD1 (5 bases). Trimming stripped 1 base from V and 5 bases from J, with 15 bases between. CDR3 length equals 15 residues. CDR1 is LNHDA, CDR2 SQIVND, per germline (reference sequence). The CDR3 here is CASSIVGAEEDEQYF. The CDR3 coding sequence is TGTGCCAGTAGTATAGTTGGGGCAGAAGAAGACGAGCAGTACTTC. The full variable domain, completed using reference TRBV19 and TRBJ2-7, is DGGITQSPKYLFRKEGQNVTLSCEQNLNHDAMYWYRQDPGQGLRLIYYSQIVNDFQKGDIAEGYSVSREKKESFPLTVTSAQKNPTAFYLCASSIVGAEEDEQYFGPGTRLTVT.

In this sample, this clone turned up once. The genes are TRBV30 and TRBJ2-7; no firm D call. The germline V gene has CDR1 GTSNPN and CDR2 SVGIG (reference sequence). The CDR3 spans 14 residues. The V and J ends lost 2 bases and 3 bases respectively, with 14 bases between them. The CDR3 region is CAWSFGGQNYEQYF. The DNA for the CDR3 is TGTGCCTGGAGTTTTGGTGGGCAGAACTACGAGCAGTACTTC. Looking up the rest from reference TRBV30 and TRBJ2-7 gives the full variable domain: SQTIHQWPATLVQPVGSPLSLECTVEGTSNPNLYWYRQAAGRGLQLLFYSVGIGQISSEVPQNLSASRPQDRQFILSSKKLLLSDSGFYLCAWSFGGQNYEQYFGPGTRLTVT.

This clone has just a few counts. The chain links TRBV9 to TRBJ1-1; TRBD1 aligns across 8 bases. Germline CDR1 is SGDLS and CDR2 is YYNGEE. CDR3 size: 13 residues. After removal of 1 base from V and 5 bases from J, the junction contained 1 base not matched to a gene. CDR3 amino acids: CASSVTGGTEAFF. DNA of the CDR3: TGTGCCAGCAGCGTAACAGGGGGGACTGAAGCTTTCTTT. Based on the CDR3 plus reference TRBV9 and TRBJ1-1, the full variable domain is DSGVTQTPKHLITATGQRVTLRCSPRSGDLSVYWYQQSLDQGLQFLIQYYNGEERAKGNILERFSAQQFPDLHSELNLSSLELGDSALYFCASSVTGGTEAFFGQGTRLTVV.